A single T cell receptor beta chain is shown here with its context. The antigen remains unidentified. These data are taken from a study of T cell responses to AZD1222 COVID-19 vaccine. In the study overall: Second doses were pooled across both intervals (about 4 or about 12 weeks). Study-level findings and limits: Possibly, clonal diversity was underestimated; donors were largely white British and included more females.

Data came from immunoSEQ multiplex PCR; TCRdb stores just in-frame clones and leaves some out. The profile covers 140,000 to 150,000 clones, with around 91% appearing a single time and roughly 5.5% taken by the ten largest. In germline, CDR1 is MGHRA, CDR2 YSYEKL. Trimming removed 5 bases from V and 2 bases from J; junction bases left unmatched: 11. This CDR3 is built from 16 residues. The sequence came from an adult in good health. Sequenced here: peripheral blood, sampled on day 0 of AZD1222 vaccination. The chain combines TRBV4-1 with TRBJ2-5; 7 positions agree with TRBD1. The CDR3, as DNA: TGCGCCAGCAGCAAAACACAGGGGATGGGGCAAGAGACCCAGTACTTC. It is translated as CASSKTQGMGQETQYF.